The 27 T cell receptor beta chains below come from one sample, sequenced in a study of regulatory T cells in long-lasting Graves disease. The time point here: newly diagnosed GD, antithyroid drugs for less than 3 months. Following extraction of RNA from PBMCs, that RNA was used to make the TCR library. Library construction for TCR beta used iRepertoire HTBI primers and Arm-PCR of CDR3 regions. TCRdb recomputed calls from the multiplex PCR reads with MiXCR, one row per CDR3 protein. This repertoire shows just over 600,000 distinct CDR3 sequences, about 16% found once; its top ten account for about 17%. The data were also submitted as part of a second study, on T cells in Graves' hyperthyroidism and ophthalmopathy.

The sample in question was peripheral blood mononuclear cells (PBMCs), obtained at new diagnosis, from a patient treated with antithyroid drugs. Receptors originate from a woman in her twenties or thirties with Graves disease.

This clonotype was recorded a few times. The chain recombines TRBV2 with TRBJ1-5; D not resolved. V lost 2 bases and J lost 5, with 13 bases in between. The CDR3 totals 15 residues. Germline CDR1 and CDR2: SNHLY and FYNNEI. For the CDR3, the DNA is TGTGCCAGCAGTGAATTTGTCAGTCAAGATCAGCCCCAGCATTTT. It translates to CASSEFVSQDQPQHF.

This clonotype was counted at least ten times. The chain carries TRBV6-2 or TRBV6-3 and TRBJ1-4; the D gene is possibly TRBD1 (6 bases). Trimming took 4 bases from V and 15 from J, leaving 12 bases between them. This CDR3 spans 11 amino acids. The germline CDR1 and CDR2 sequences are MNHEY and SVGEGT. For the CDR3, the DNA is TGTGCCAGCAGTTCCGAACAGGGTGTGTTTTTT. Translation: CASSSEQGVFF.

This clonotype was detected ten times or more. J is TRBJ1-1 and V is TRBV3-1; the D is unclear. Trimming removed 1 base at V and 6 bases at J, with 9 bases between. CDR1 is LGHDT, CDR2 YNNKEL, per germline (reference sequence). The CDR3 is 13 residues long. The DNA for the CDR3 is TGTGCCAGCAGCCAAGTGAGGTCGGCTGAAGCTTTCTTT. Its translation: CASSQVRSAEAFF.

This sequence joins TRBV7-2 and TRBJ1-4; D is uncertain. The V end was cut by 5 bases, the J end by 4 bases, with 8 bases between. CDR1 SGHTA and CDR2 FQGNSA come from the germline V gene. The CDR3 spans 13 residues. For the CDR3, the DNA is TGTGCCAGCAGCGAGGGCTTTAATGAAAAACTGTTTTTT. Encoded protein: CASSEGFNEKLFF.

The table lists this clonotype with a few counts. This chain joins TRBV20-1 and TRBJ1-4; TRBD1 matches at 10 bases. There are 13 residues in the CDR3. Germline CDR1 is DFQATT and CDR2 is SNEGSKA (reference sequence). V shed 3 bases, J shed 5 bases, and the junction held 0 bases outside the gene matches. The CDR3 DNA is TGCAGTGCTAGGGGACAGGGGAATGAAAAACTGTTTTTT. As protein: CSARGQGNEKLFF.

V gene TRBV5-1 combines with J gene TRBJ1-6, with a tentative D call TRBD1 (6 bases). Deletions cut 2 bases from V and 6 bases from J, with 15 bases between. Germline V lookup: CDR1 SGHRS, CDR2 YFSETQ. This CDR3 has 16 amino acids. As DNA, the CDR3 is TGCGCCAGCAGCTTTGACAGGAGGGGAGGTAATTCACCCCTCCACTTT. Translating gives CASSFDRRGGNSPLHF.

This clonotype occurred many times. The chain uses TRBV20-1 and TRBJ2-7, with a weak D call TRBD2 (6 bases). This CDR3 is built from 17 residues. With 0 bases removed from V and 2 bases from J, the gap between germline ends came to 20 bases. Per germline, CDR1 DFQATT and CDR2 SNEGSKA (reference sequence). The CDR3 reads CSAREPAESGPTYEQYF. The DNA for the CDR3 is TGCAGTGCTAGAGAACCGGCCGAGAGCGGGCCAACCTACGAGCAGTACTTC.

This clonotype was found a few times. A read error may produce the germline difference seen at one junction end. This chain joins TRBV28 and TRBJ2-1; possible D gene TRBD1, 7 bases. This CDR3 contains 17 residues. Germline CDR1 and CDR2: MDHEN and SYDVKM. CDR3 in amino acids: CTSSPLGLQGGRHEQFF. In nucleotides, the CDR3 is TGTACCAGCAGCCCCTTGGGACTCCAAGGGGGCCGGCATGAGCAGTTCTTC.

This clonotype was seen at least ten times. The genes are TRBV28 and TRBJ2-3; 7 bases fit TRBD2. The CDR3 totals 17 residues. J lost 0 bases, V lost 4 bases, and 10 bases had no gene match. From germline, CDR1 is MDHEN and CDR2 SYDVKM. CDR3 protein: CASSWTSRERSTDTQYF. The CDR3 DNA is TGTGCCAGCAGTTGGACTAGTCGTGAACGTAGCACAGATACGCAGTATTTT.

This clonotype was picked up many times. The chain joins TRBV12-3 or TRBV12-4 to TRBJ1-2, with a possible D match to TRBD1 (5 bases). V lost 1 base, J lost 7 bases, and 13 bases lay in between. CDR3 length: 14 residues. CDR3 in amino acids: CASSLGVRDLGYTF. As DNA, the CDR3 is TGTGCCAGCAGTTTAGGGGTCAGGGATCTTGGCTACACCTTC.

This clonotype showed up many times. V is TRBV29-1 and J is TRBJ2-7; D is perhaps TRBD2 (5 bases). The CDR3 extends over 13 amino acids. V shed 4 bases and J shed 1 base, with 11 bases lying between them. Germline CDR1 SQVTM, CDR2 ANQGSEA. The DNA of the CDR3 is TGCAGCGTTGGAAAGACGGGATCCTACGAGCAGTACTTC. Its translation: CSVGKTGSYEQYF.

Ten or more counts support this clonotype. The chain couples TRBV28 to TRBJ1-1; TRBD1 might be the D (6 bases). The V end lost 6 bases, the J end lost 7 bases, and 12 bases lay between the germline ends. This CDR3 has 12 residues. From germline, CDR1 is MDHEN and CDR2 SYDVKM. CDR3 sequence reads: CASSQGPREAFF. CDR3 DNA: TGTGCCAGCAGCCAGGGGCCTCGTGAAGCTTTCTTT.

The V gene is TRBV9, the J gene TRBJ2-5; D remains ambiguous. Trimming stripped 0 bases from V and 4 bases from J, with 7 bases between. This CDR3 has 13 residues. CDR1 is SGDLS and CDR2 is YYNGEE in the germline V gene. The CDR3 loop reads CASSVGAGETQYF. For the CDR3, the DNA is TGTGCCAGCAGCGTAGGGGCAGGAGAGACCCAGTACTTC.

This clonotype occurred many times. This chain links TRBV6-1 with TRBJ2-7, with D maybe TRBD1 (6 bases). V lost 1 base and J 3 bases, leaving 16 bases between the germline ends. The CDR3 has 16 amino acids. Germline V gene sequence: CDR1 MNHNS, CDR2 SASEGT. CDR3 residues: CASSEEKGQGNYEQYF. CDR3 coding DNA: TGTGCCAGCAGTGAAGAAAAGGGTCAGGGGAACTACGAGCAGTACTTC.

This clonotype has more than one count but fewer than ten. This rearrangement joins TRBV19 to TRBJ2-6; TRBD2 might be the D (5 bases). CDR1 is LNHDA and CDR2 is SQIVND in the germline V gene (reference sequence). The CDR3 is made up of 17 amino acids. V gave up 1 base and J gave up 2 bases, with 12 bases separating them. The CDR3 spells CASSIGTGKTGANVLTF. The CDR3 DNA reads TGTGCCAGTAGTATAGGGACTGGGAAGACTGGGGCCAACGTCCTGACTTTC.

This clonotype turned up a few times. This chain connects TRBV19 to TRBJ1-1, with 7 bases matching TRBD1. The CDR3 consists of 14 residues. Germline V lookup: CDR1 LNHDA, CDR2 SQIVND (reference sequence). V gave up 6 bases and J gave up 8 bases; unmatched junction bases: 12. In nucleotides, the CDR3 is TGTGCCAGTAGCTCCGACAGGGCCACGTCCGAAGCTTTCTTT. As protein: CASSSDRATSEAFF.

The chain recombines TRBV5-1 with TRBJ2-7, with 10 nucleotides matching TRBD1. CDR3 length: 14 amino acids. J gave up 7 bases and V 0 bases, and 4 bases lay outside the gene matches. Looked up from germline, CDR1 is SGHRS and CDR2 is YFSETQ. Here the CDR3 reads CASSLGQGAWEQYF. The CDR3, as DNA: TGCGCCAGCAGCTTGGGACAGGGGGCCTGGGAGCAGTACTTC.

The sample holds many counts of this clonotype. This chain links TRBV6-9 with TRBJ1-5; TRBD1 agrees at 8 bases. The CDR3 is 16 amino acids. J was trimmed by 4 bases and V by 3 bases; bases with no gene match: 8. CDR1 and CDR2 (germline): MNHGY, SVAAGI. This CDR3 reads CASSYSLQGGNQPQHF. CDR3 DNA: TGTGCCAGCAGTTACTCCTTACAGGGGGGAAATCAGCCCCAGCATTTT.

This clonotype was seen ten or more times. The chain is built from TRBV27 and TRBJ2-7; D is perhaps TRBD1 (5 bases). The V gene lost 6 bases and the J gene lost 1 base, with 19 bases spanning the gap. CDR3 length: 16 residues. CDR1 and CDR2 from the germline V gene are MNHEY and SMNVEV (reference sequence). The CDR3: CASSRTWAGSSYEQYF. For the CDR3, the DNA is TGTGCCAGCAGCCGTACCTGGGCAGGGTCGTCCTACGAGCAGTACTTC.

This clonotype was detected a few times. V gene TRBV15 combines with J gene TRBJ2-7, with D possibly called TRBD1 or TRBD2 (5 bases each). Trimming took off 1 base at V and 13 bases at J, with 17 bases between the two ends. The CDR3 has 13 residues. Per germline, CDR1 LNHNV and CDR2 YYDKDF (reference sequence). This CDR3 is CATSRGWGSSTYF. CDR3 nucleotides: TGTGCCACCAGCAGAGGTTGGGGGTCCAGCACTTACTTC.

This chain uses TRBV20-1 with TRBJ2-5, with TRBD2 identical over 12 bases. V gave up 5 bases and J gave up 2 bases; unmatched junction bases: 3. Germline loops: CDR1 DFQATT, CDR2 SNEGSKA (reference sequence). The CDR3 spans 14 residues. CDR3 sequence (DNA): TGCAGTGCTCCAGGACTAGCGGGACAAGAGACCCAGTACTTC. The encoded protein is CSAPGLAGQETQYF.

The chain recombines TRBV11-2 with TRBJ2-7; no reliable D call. The V gene's germline CDR1 is SGHAT and CDR2 FQNNGV. The CDR3 spans 14 residues. V lost 1 base, J lost 5 bases, and 12 bases lay in between. This CDR3 is CASSLVSLSDEQYF. In DNA form, the CDR3 reads TGTGCCAGCAGCTTAGTGTCCCTCTCAGACGAGCAGTACTTC.

This clonotype was recorded at least ten times. CDR3 amino acids: CASSLLTTRGYTF. CDR3 in DNA: TGTGCCAGCAGTCTCCTCACCACGAGGGGCTACACCTTC. This chain uses TRBV28 with TRBJ1-2; no clear D gene. The germline V gene has CDR1 MDHEN and CDR2 SYDVKM. The V end lost 5 bases, the J end lost 8 bases, and 15 bases lay between the germline ends. The CDR3 sequence is 13 residues long.

The V gene is TRBV2, the J gene TRBJ2-3; D ambiguous. The V and J ends lost 4 bases and 5 bases respectively, with 13 bases between them. CDR1 and CDR2 from the germline V gene are SNHLY and FYNNEI. The length of the CDR3 is 14 residues. The DNA of the CDR3 is TGTGCCAGCAGTGCCGACCACGTCAGAGATACGCAGTATTTT. Amino acid sequence: CASSADHVRDTQYF.

There are many counts of this clonotype. The CDR3: CASGGDRGSGNTIYF. The CDR3 bases are TGTGCCAGCGGGGGCGACAGGGGGTCTGGAAACACCATATATTTT. This sequence joins TRBV2 and TRBJ1-3; 9 nucleotides agree with TRBD1. CDR1 SNHLY and CDR2 FYNNEI come from the germline V gene. This CDR3 has 15 residues. J was trimmed by 1 base and V by 8 bases; bases with no gene match: 6. The full variable domain, with the rest looked up from reference TRBV2 and TRBJ1-3, is EPEVTQTPSHQVTQMGQEVILRCVPISNHLYFYWYRQILGQKVEFLVSFYNNEISEKSEIFDDQFSVERPDGSNFTLKIRSTKLEDSAMYFCASGGDRGSGNTIYFGEGSWLTVV.

This clonotype was counted ten times or more. The rearrangement joins TRBV28 to TRBJ2-2, with TRBD1 identical over 10 bases. The germline V gene has CDR1 MDHEN and CDR2 SYDVKM. This CDR3 has 14 amino acids. The V segment lost 10 bases and the J segment 6 bases; nucleotides outside the gene matches: 8. The CDR3 DNA is TGTGCCATAGACAGGGGGCGCAGGGCCGGGGAGCTGTTTTTT. Amino acid sequence: CAIDRGRRAGELFF. The full variable domain, its missing parts supplied by reference TRBV28 and TRBJ2-2, is DVKVTQSSRYLVKRTGEKVFLECVQDMDHENMFWYRQDPGLGLRLIYFSYDVKMKEKGDIPEGYSVSREKKERFSLILESASTNQTSMYLCAIDRGRRAGELFFGEGSRLTVL.

This clonotype was counted between two and nine times. CDR3 in amino acids: CATSHSGRTGELFF. The DNA of the CDR3 is TGTGCCACCAGCCACTCAGGGAGAACCGGGGAGCTGTTTTTT. This chain connects TRBV24-1 to TRBJ2-2; D tentatively reads TRBD1 or TRBD2 (5 bases each). Trimming stripped 7 bases from V and 5 bases from J, with 13 bases between. The germline CDR1 and CDR2 sequences are KGHDR and SFDVKD. The CDR3 is made up of 14 amino acids.